This T cell receptor (beta chain) is drawn from a study of T-cell reconstitution after alpha-beta-depleted transplantation in children. V shed 4 bases and J shed 4 bases, with 16 bases lying between them. There are 15 residues in the CDR3. A library of TCRbeta sequences, prepared with unique molecular identifiers, was generated. TCRdb reanalysed the PCR reads using MiXCR and keeps one entry per CDR3 protein. The data contain a few hundred thousand distinct CDR3 sequences, about 16% of them singletons. The V gene is TRBV12-3 or TRBV12-4, the J gene TRBJ2-5; a weak D match, TRBD1 (6 bases). This specimen consisted of PBMCs from the stem cell graft donor, obtained from the stem cell graft. The clonotype comes from a human donor who donated a stem cell graft to a child with acute lymphoblastic leukemia. This CDR3 reads CASSSSGTTRETQYF. As DNA, the CDR3 is TGTGCCAGCAGTTCCTCCGGGACAACAAGAGAGACCCAGTACTTC.